This T cell receptor beta chain is from a study of blood T cell repertoires in COVID-19. The overall study: Spain, Italy and the United States supplied samples that represented acute and convalescent COVID-19. From T cells, B-cell-depleted T cells, or PBMCs came the material, which was cDNA or gDNA.

In the authors' methods: Scientists estimated how many nucleated cells there were by amplifying reference gene primers. The table came from immunoSEQ multiplex PCR; TCRdb's copy has only in-frame clones and leaves some out. The V and J calls and clone size were taken over from that table, and D and trimming were inferred from the DNA. The sample lists about 200,000 clones, approximately 80% occurring once. The CDR3 is 14 residues long. Germline loops: CDR1 SQVTM, CDR2 ANQGSEA. Trimming removed 7 bases at V and 2 bases at J, with 15 bases between. Sequencing used peripheral blood. The clonotype comes from a human donor in a cohort sampled during active COVID-19. V usage is TRBV29-1 and J usage is TRBJ2-1; maybe TRBD1 (6 bases). Written as DNA, the CDR3 is TGCAGCGCTGATGGGACACTGACCTACAATGAGCAGTTCTTC. Residues: CSADGTLTYNEQFF.